The 5 T cell receptor beta chains below come from one sample, sequenced in a study of cytomegalovirus exposure and HLA in healthy donors. Profiling relied on immunoSEQ multiplex PCR, and the TCRdb table lists in-frame clones only, not all of them. The sample lists over 60,000 clones; roughly 97% were seen once. Material for sequencing was PBMCs. The receptors come from a man aged 18-30 years in good health and CMV-seronegative.

The rearrangement links TRBV10-3 to TRBJ2-7; no definite D call. V was clipped by 2 bases and J by 4 bases, with 9 bases between them. This CDR3 has 13 amino acids. Germline V gives CDR1 ENHRY, CDR2 SYGVKD. The CDR3 DNA sequence: TGTGCCATCAGTGAGACTCGATTATACGAGCAGTACTTC. It yields the protein CAISETRLYEQYF.

The chain couples TRBV27 to TRBJ1-1; D is perhaps TRBD1 (5 bases). Germline CDR1 MNHEY, CDR2 SMNVEV (reference sequence). Trimming took off 6 bases at V and 0 bases at J, with 8 bases between the two ends. The CDR3 sequence is 13 residues long. CDR3 sequence (DNA): TGTGCCAGCAGCGGGGGAGTGAACACTGAAGCTTTCTTT. Translating it yields CASSGGVNTEAFF.

V and J are TRBV10-3 and TRBJ2-2; D remains ambiguous. From germline, CDR1 is ENHRY and CDR2 SYGVKD. Trimming took off 4 bases at V and 0 bases at J, with 9 bases between the two ends. This CDR3 is built from 15 residues. The CDR3 region has the DNA TGTGCCATCAGTGGATCAGGTCCGAACACCGGGGAGCTGTTTTTT. Residues: CAISGSGPNTGELFF.

The chain employs TRBV19 and TRBJ1-4, with TRBD1 matching over 7 bases. Per germline, CDR1 LNHDA and CDR2 SQIVND (reference sequence). Trimming at V came to 7 bases and at J to 4 bases, leaving 6 bases not matched to a gene. This CDR3 contains 14 residues. CDR3 residues: CASNRQGLNEKLFF. The CDR3, as DNA: TGTGCCAGTAACCGACAGGGACTTAATGAAAAACTGTTTTTT. Using reference TRBV19 and TRBJ1-4 for the parts outside the CDR3, the full variable domain is DGGITQSPKYLFRKEGQNVTLSCEQNLNHDAMYWYRQDPGQGLRLIYYSQIVNDFQKGDIAEGYSVSREKKESFPLTVTSAQKNPTAFYLCASNRQGLNEKLFFGSGTQLSVL.

The rearrangement joins TRBV14 to TRBJ2-7; possible D gene TRBD1, 5 bases. Germline V gene lookup returns CDR1 SGHDN and CDR2 FVKESK. The CDR3 has 14 residues. V lost 2 bases and J lost 1, with 9 bases in between. The DNA of the CDR3 is TGTGCCAGCAGCCAAAGTAGGGGTTCCTACGAGCAGTACTTC. Its translation: CASSQSRGSYEQYF.